This TCR beta chain was profiled in a study of shared clonotypes between healthy human individuals. Looking at the study overall: Each donor contributed plates that comprised three CD4 naive, three CD4 memory, two CD8 naive and one CD8 memory. Overall study findings and caveats: Across a handful of donors, naive CD4 shared roughly 5%, naive CD8 under 4%, memory CD4 roughly 2.3%, memory CD8 0.4%. It was the non-shared clonotypes that had lower generation probabilities than clonotypes shared by all four donors.

For this clone: Its target is not known.

Per the germline V gene, CDR1 is MNHNS and CDR2 is SASEGT. V shed 2 bases and J 7 bases; nucleotides not matched to a gene: 6. This CDR3 region has 15 residues. Profiling relied on immunoSEQ multiplex PCR, and the TCRdb table lists in-frame clones only, not all of them. The sample holds millions of clones, roughly 95% seen once. Sequenced input: naive CD4+ T cells sorted from blood. This sample's subset: CD45RA+ positively selected. This chain uses TRBV6-1 with TRBJ2-1; 9 nucleotides match TRBD2. This TCR came from a man aged 18 to 29 in good health. The CDR3 DNA is TGTGCCAGCAGTGAAATGACTAGCGGAAGGAATGAGCAGTTCTTC. Translating it yields CASSEMTSGRNEQFF.